The 7 T cell receptor beta chains presented below share a single source sample, sequenced in a study of T cell repertoires in aging, cancer and after chemotherapy (dated 2019 in TCRdb). TCRdb lists the instrument as Illumina MiSeq. Using a mixed TRB-A/B primer pool, multiplex touch-down PCR amplified rearranged TRB sequences covering the V, D and J segments. The public reads were reanalyzed by TCRdb: fastp trimming at Q25, MiXCR alignment, in-frame beta chains only. For every CDR3 protein sequence, its rows merge into one entry that carries the most common genes and DNA. Recorded for this sample are a few thousand distinct CDR3 sequences; under 30% of them occurred a single time. Around 8.8% of the sample is taken by the ten largest. TCR beta rearrangements were amplified from genomic DNA isolated from peripheral blood, not from sorted cells or RNA. The sequencing sample was made of blood. These receptors were taken from a human donor in good health.

This clonotype was counted only a few times. This chain joins TRBV7-9 and TRBJ2-4; D might be TRBD1 (5 bases). V was trimmed by 1 base and J by 9 bases, leaving 10 bases between them. This CDR3 region has 13 residues. Germline V lookup: CDR1 SEHNR, CDR2 FQNEAQ (reference sequence). The CDR3 here is CASSLDMGPIQYF. The DNA for the CDR3 is TGTGCCAGCAGCTTAGATATGGGGCCCATTCAGTACTTC.

This chain connects TRBV27 to TRBJ2-1, with 11 bases identical to TRBD2. The V segment lost 4 bases and the J segment 0 bases; nucleotides outside the gene matches: 2. Germline V gene sequence: CDR1 MNHEY, CDR2 SMNVEV (reference sequence). The CDR3 covers 16 residues. The CDR3 here is CASSSTSGSSYNEQFF. As DNA, the CDR3 is TGTGCCAGCAGTTCTACTAGCGGGAGCTCCTACAATGAGCAGTTCTTC.

By frequency in the sample, this clonotype is medium-sized. The chain carries TRBV6-1 and TRBJ1-6; TRBD1 might be the D (6 bases). V was clipped by 4 bases and J by 5 bases, with 9 bases between them. From germline, CDR1 is MNHNS and CDR2 SASEGT. CDR3 size: 14 residues. CDR3 DNA sequence: TGTGCCAGCAGTGGACCAGGGGATAATTCACCCCTCCACTTT. It is translated as CASSGPGDNSPLHF.

This clonotype is labeled medium-sized. V and J are TRBV20-1 and TRBJ2-2, with 9 bases lining up with TRBD1. Germline trimming cut 4 bases from V and 2 bases from J; bases unmatched to any gene: 5. This CDR3 is built from 15 residues. Germline CDR1 is DFQATT and CDR2 is SNEGSKA (reference sequence). In DNA form, the CDR3 reads TGCAGTGCTACGGGACAGGGATCAAACACCGGGGAGCTGTTTTTT. Encoded protein: CSATGQGSNTGELFF.

The J gene is TRBJ2-1, the V gene TRBV12-3 or TRBV12-4; perhaps D is TRBD1 or TRBD2 (5 bases each). Trimming cost V 6 bases and J 3 bases, with 9 bases left between them. The CDR3 has 13 amino acids. Written as DNA, the CDR3 is TGTGCCAGCAGACGGGACCTCTACAATGAGCAGTTCTTC. Translating it yields CASRRDLYNEQFF.

By frequency in the sample, this clonotype is medium-sized. The gene calls are TRBV7-2 and TRBJ1-1, with D tentatively TRBD1 (5 bases). Trimming cost V 5 bases and J 2 bases, with 18 bases left between them. The CDR3 runs 16 residues. The germline V gene has CDR1 SGHTA and CDR2 FQGNSA. CDR3 bases: TGTGCCAGCAGCCAAACTATACCGGGGCTCAACACTGAAGCTTTCTTT. Translating it yields CASSQTIPGLNTEAFF.

On this clonotype: One base away lies a much larger clone, so this may be a sequencing read error. For the CDR3, the DNA is TGTGCCAGCAGCTTATGGGCAGGGGGCGCAAATACGCAGTATTTT. Protein sequence: CASSLWAGGANTQYF. J is TRBJ2-3 and V is TRBV7-9; 8 bases line up with TRBD1. Germline values: CDR1 SEHNR, CDR2 FQNEAQ (reference sequence). V shed 2 bases and J 7 bases; nucleotides not matched to a gene: 8. The CDR3 covers 15 residues.